Each of the 26 T cell receptor beta chains below was sequenced from the same sample in a study of tumor-infiltrating lymphocytes in primary liver carcinoma. Using a constant-region primer together with ProtoScript II reverse transcriptase, TCR beta cDNA was made from around 500 ng of total RNA. Three-round nested multiplex PCR performed with slightly modified ARM-PCR produced the TCR beta libraries. The opening two PCR rounds, nine to eleven cycles each, paired TRBV1-TRBV30 forward primers with a C-beta reverse primer. TCRdb reprocessed the multiplex PCR reads via MiXCR and lists one record per CDR3 protein. Among 300,000 to 400,000 distinct CDR3 sequences listed, more than 55% were seen once. RNA was extracted from whole blood without cell sorting, alongside germline DNA. The sample comprised peripheral blood. These receptors were collected from a middle-aged man with primary liver carcinoma and hepatitis B virus infection.

In regard to this clonotype: A single base separates this from a much larger clone, so it may be a read error. This chain links TRBV4-1 with TRBJ1-5; no clear D. CDR1 and CDR2 from the germline V gene are MGHRA and YSYEKL. This CDR3 is 13 amino acids long. Trimming left V 0 bases short and J 9 bases short, with 9 bases between. CDR3 in DNA: TGCGCCAGCAGCCAAGATGAAATTCGGCCCCAGCATTTT. It codes for CASSQDEIRPQHF.

About this clonotype itself: A read error may explain this, as a much larger clone is one base away. V and J are TRBV28 and TRBJ1-6; D is ambiguous. The CDR3 spans 16 residues. V gave up 5 bases and J gave up 9 bases, with 20 bases separating them. CDR1 is MDHEN and CDR2 is SYDVKM in the germline V gene. Here the CDR3 reads CASSAPVQWRASPLHF. Written as DNA, the CDR3 is TGTGCCAGCAGTGCCCCGGTGCAGTGGAGAGCTTCACCCCTCCACTTT.

The V call is TRBV6-2 or TRBV6-3, the J call TRBJ2-2, with 9 bases that match TRBD2. The trim removed 1 base at V and 7 bases at J, leaving 10 bases unmatched. This CDR3 contains 17 residues. Germline CDR1 is MNHEY and CDR2 is SVGEGT. The CDR3 region is CASSYLGSGSKIGELFF. Here the CDR3 DNA reads TGTGCCAGCAGTTACTTGGGTAGCGGGAGTAAAATCGGGGAGCTGTTTTTT.

Details on this clonotype: One base away lies a much larger clone, so this may be a sequencing read error. The chain has TRBV6-2 or TRBV6-3 and TRBJ2-3; 7 nucleotides align to TRBD2. This CDR3 is 13 amino acids long. From germline, CDR1 is MNHEY and CDR2 SVGEGT. The CDR3 bases are TGTGCCTGCAGTGAATTCAGGGAGGGTACGCAGTATTTT. This gives the protein CACSEFREGTQYF.

Concerning this clonotype itself: No conserved phenylalanine or tryptophan ends this CDR3, so it is likely a read error. V gene TRBV6-5 combines with J gene TRBJ2-7, with 8 positions matching TRBD2. V was clipped by 10 bases and J by 5 bases; unmatched bases: 10. The CDR3 runs 13 residues. Germline V lookup: CDR1 MNHEY, CDR2 SVGAGI. This CDR3 is CAILPGGRDEQYL. Written as DNA, the CDR3 is TGTGCCATCCTACCGGGGGGGCGAGACGAGCAGTACTTA.

A note on this clonotype: Relative to the germline gene, one junction end is altered; a read error may explain this. The chain has TRBV4-2 and TRBJ1-1; no clear D. Germline CDR1 reads LGHNA; CDR2 reads YNFKEQ. The CDR3 consists of 14 residues. The CDR3 spells CASRRRRDGAEAVF. The CDR3 DNA sequence: TGTGCCAGCAGGCGCAGGAGGGATGGCGCTGAAGCTGTCTTT.

The chain has TRBV6-6 and TRBJ1-4; no definite D call. CDR3 length: 12 amino acids. Between the trimmed V and J ends, which lost 6 bases and 8 bases, there was a span of 10 bases. The V gene's germline CDR1 is MNHNY and CDR2 SVGAGI (reference sequence). The CDR3 DNA reads TGTGCCAGCAGCCCCGGCAGAGAAAAACTGTTTTTT. Encoded protein: CASSPGREKLFF.

V usage is TRBV6-1 and J usage is TRBJ1-2, with a weak D call TRBD1 (6 bases). The CDR3 consists of 15 residues. The germline CDR1 and CDR2 sequences are MNHNS and SASEGT. CDR3 amino acids: CGSITDGQINYGYTF. The CDR3 region has the DNA TGTGGCAGTATAACGGATGGACAGATTAACTATGGCTACACCTTC.

With respect to this clonotype: The germline gene is not matched at one end of the junction; a read error may be the cause. The gene calls are TRBV5-1 and TRBJ2-1; 9 bases are shared with TRBD1. CDR1 and CDR2 from the germline V gene are SGHRS and YFSETQ. This CDR3 region has 18 residues. CDR3 in amino acids: CASSPRLIPGQGGDEQSF. CDR3 coding DNA: TGCGCCAGCAGCCCTAGACTTATCCCGGGACAGGGCGGTGATGAGCAGTCCTTC.

This chain uses TRBV11-2 with TRBJ1-4; D gene ambiguous. Germline V gene lookup returns CDR1 SGHAT and CDR2 FQNNGV. The CDR3 covers 16 residues. V was clipped by 1 base and J by 0 bases, with 9 bases between them. In DNA form, the CDR3 reads TGTGCCAGCAGCTTAGGGTTGGAGGCAACTAATGAAAAACTGTTTTTT. It encodes CASSLGLEATNEKLFF. The whole variable domain, remainder taken from reference TRBV11-2 and TRBJ1-4, is EAGVAQSPRYKIIEKRQSVAFWCNPISGHATLYWYQQILGQGPKLLIQFQNNGVVDDSQLPKDRFSAERLKGVDSTLKIQPAKLEDSAVYLCASSLGLEATNEKLFFGSGTQLSVL.

This clonotype was counted many times. The chain combines TRBV7-9 with TRBJ1-2; the D gene is possibly TRBD1 (6 bases). V dropped 4 bases and J dropped 8 bases, with 11 bases sitting between them. Germline V gene data show CDR1 as SEHNR and CDR2 as FQNEAQ (reference sequence). The CDR3 is 12 residues long. CDR3 sequence reads: CASSSRGEGYTF. The DNA for the CDR3 is TGTGCCAGCAGCTCAAGGGGGGAAGGCTACACCTTC.

The chain links TRBV5-1 to TRBJ2-2, with 11 bases that match TRBD2. Germline V gene lookup returns CDR1 SGHRS and CDR2 YFSETQ. V lost 4 bases to trimming and J lost 3 bases; unmatched junction nucleotides: 2. There are 15 residues in the CDR3. The CDR3 reads CASSLLAGDTGELFF. As DNA, the CDR3 is TGCGCCAGCAGCCTACTAGCGGGAGACACCGGGGAGCTGTTTTTT. Full variable domain (outside the CDR3, taken from reference TRBV5-1 and TRBJ2-2): KAGVTQTPRYLIKTRGQQVTLSCSPISGHRSVSWYQQTPGQGLQFLFEYFSETQRNKGNFPGRFSGRQFSNSRSEMNVSTLELGDSALYLCASSLLAGDTGELFFGEGSRLTVL.

The V gene is TRBV6-1, the J gene TRBJ1-5, with D possibly TRBD1 on 5 matching bases. The ends were cut back, 10 bases at V and 0 bases at J, with 13 bases in the middle. The CDR3 runs 14 residues. Germline loops: CDR1 MNHNS, CDR2 SASEGT. CDR3 nucleotide sequence: TGTGCCAATTCCAAGGGGCGTAGCAATCAGCCCCAGCATTTT. This translates into CANSKGRSNQPQHF.

Points on this clonotype: The conserved final phenylalanine or tryptophan is absent from the CDR3, which likely points to a read error. The chain is built from TRBV10-3 and TRBJ2-3; D remains unclear. This CDR3 is built from 15 residues. The germline CDR1 and CDR2 sequences are ENHRY and SYGVKD. Trimming left V 10 bases short and J 5 bases short, with 22 bases between. CDR3 residues: CATVLGGDPGDTQYY. The CDR3 nucleotides are TGTGCCACCGTTCTGGGCGGAGACCCCGGAGATACGCAGTATTAT.

With regard to this clonotype: A much larger clone is a single base away; this may be a read error. Because it lacks the conserved phenylalanine or tryptophan at the end, this CDR3 is likely a read error. The V call is TRBV12-3 or TRBV12-4, the J call TRBJ2-1; no firm D call. V lost 0 bases, J lost 4 bases, and 13 bases lay in between. CDR3 length: 16 residues. CDR3 DNA sequence: TGTGCCAGCAGTTTAGCGGCAGACCCAGGATACAATGAGCAGTTCCTC. Residues: CASSLAADPGYNEQFL.

As to this clonotype: Because the CDR3 is missing its conserved closing phenylalanine or tryptophan, this is likely a read error. The rearrangement uses TRBV11-1 and TRBJ2-3; 9 bases fit TRBD2. The CDR3 length is 16 residues. Germline CDR1 is SGHAT and CDR2 is FQDESV (reference sequence). Unmatched junction bases numbered 6, after V lost 5 bases and J lost 0 bases. DNA for the CDR3: TGTGCCAGCAGCACGAGACTAGCGGCTAGCACAGATACGCAGTATTCT. The encoded protein is CASSTRLAASTDTQYS.

This chain links TRBV5-6 with TRBJ2-1; 10 bases agree with TRBD2. The CDR3 spans 14 residues. V lost 1 base and J lost 8; bases outside the gene matches: 3. The germline CDR1 and CDR2 sequences are SGHDT and YYEEEE. This CDR3 reads CASSLRGLADEQFF. The CDR3 nucleotides are TGTGCCAGCAGCTTGAGAGGACTAGCGGATGAGCAGTTCTTC.

This clonotype was seen only once. Being one base from a much bigger clone, this may be a read error. The chain couples TRBV11-2 to TRBJ1-1; TRBD1 is a possible D gene (6 bases). Per the germline V gene, CDR1 is SGHAT and CDR2 is FQNNGV. The CDR3 has 14 residues. In DNA, the CDR3 is TGTGCCAGCAGCCGGAACACAGGGAACACTGGAGCTTTCTTT. This encodes CASSRNTGNTGAFF.

As to this clonotype: One base away lies a much larger clone, so this may be a sequencing read error. The CDR3 protein is CASSLTSGNQETQYF. In nucleotides, the CDR3 is TGTGCCAGCAGCTTGACTAGCGGGAACCAAGAGACCCAGTACTTC. This chain connects TRBV5-4 to TRBJ2-5; TRBD2 agrees at 10 bases. Losses at the gene ends were 1 base for V and 0 bases for J; bases not matched to a gene: 0. Germline CDR1 is SGHNT and CDR2 is YYREEE (reference sequence). There are 15 residues in the CDR3.

Note on this clonotype: A read error is possible here, since a much larger clone lies one base away. This chain connects TRBV10-1 to TRBJ2-1; D is undetermined. V dropped 0 bases and J dropped 10 bases, with 13 bases sitting between them. The CDR3 length is 14 residues. Per germline, CDR1 WNHNN and CDR2 SYGVQD (reference sequence). The CDR3 DNA reads as TGCGCCAGCAGTGAGTCAATCGATATGGGCGAGCAGTTCTTC. Protein: CASSESIDMGEQFF.

This clonotype was seen more than once but under ten times. The rearrangement links TRBV13 to TRBJ2-2, with D uncertain. With 8 bases removed from V and 4 bases from J, the gap between germline ends came to 14 bases. This CDR3 region has 14 residues. Germline-derived CDR1 and CDR2 are PRHDT and FYEKMQ (reference sequence). The CDR3 reads CASSPRKGTGELFF. The CDR3 region has the DNA TGTGCCAGCTCCCCCAGGAAAGGCACCGGGGAGCTGTTTTTT.

Points on this clonotype: This could be a read error, since a much larger clone is one nucleotide away. The chain employs TRBV12-3 or TRBV12-4 and TRBJ2-5; D possibly corresponds to TRBD1 (6 bases). This CDR3 spans 13 amino acids. CDR3 sequence: CASSLGQKEIQYF. The CDR3 bases are TGTGCCAGCAGCCTCGGACAGAAGGAGATCCAGTACTTC.

About this clonotype: Because it lacks the conserved phenylalanine or tryptophan at the end, this CDR3 is likely a read error. V gene TRBV29-1 combines with J gene TRBJ2-1; D is perhaps TRBD1 or TRBD2 (6 bases each). This CDR3 is built from 15 residues. The germline V gene has CDR1 SQVTM and CDR2 ANQGSEA. Trimming removed 6 bases at V and 9 bases at J, with 24 bases between. The CDR3 DNA sequence: TGCAGCGTCCCAGGGCAGGGGACTTGGAAGACTGAGCAGTTCCTC. The encoded protein is CSVPGQGTWKTEQFL.

The V gene is TRBV30, the J gene TRBJ1-5, with 10 nucleotides matching TRBD1. V gave up 5 bases and J gave up 4 bases; unmatched junction bases: 5. CDR3 size: 14 residues. Germline CDR1 and CDR2: GTSNPN and SVGIG (reference sequence). The CDR3 coding sequence is TGTGCCTGGCGTACGGGACAGGGGAATCAGCCCCAGCATTTT. It specifies CAWRTGQGNQPQHF.

In the case of this clonotype: Just one base apart from a much larger clone, this may be a read error. J is TRBJ1-5 and V is TRBV29-1; D might be TRBD1 (6 bases). CDR3 length equals 13 residues. V shed 5 bases and J shed 3 bases, with 11 bases lying between them. The germline V gene has CDR1 SQVTM and CDR2 ANQGSEA. The CDR3 protein is CSVRTVNNQPQHF. DNA of the CDR3: TGCAGCGTTCGGACAGTGAACAATCAGCCCCAGCATTTT. Full variable domain (remainder filled in from reference TRBV29-1 and TRBJ1-5): SAVISQKPSRDICQRGTSLTIQCQVDSQVTMMFWYRQQPGQSLTLIATANQGSEATYESGFVIDKFPISRPNLTFSTLTVSNMSPEDSSIYLCSVRTVNNQPQHFGDGTRLSIL.

In its sample, this clonotype was seen many times. V and J are TRBV5-6 and TRBJ2-2; 7 positions match TRBD1. The CDR3 consists of 15 residues. Trimming at V came to 3 bases and at J to 4 bases, leaving 6 bases not matched to a gene. Germline CDR1 reads SGHDT; CDR2 reads YYEEEE. DNA of the CDR3: TGTGCCAGCAGCTCCTGGACAGGAGTCACCGGGGAGCTGTTTTTT. Its translation is CASSSWTGVTGELFF.